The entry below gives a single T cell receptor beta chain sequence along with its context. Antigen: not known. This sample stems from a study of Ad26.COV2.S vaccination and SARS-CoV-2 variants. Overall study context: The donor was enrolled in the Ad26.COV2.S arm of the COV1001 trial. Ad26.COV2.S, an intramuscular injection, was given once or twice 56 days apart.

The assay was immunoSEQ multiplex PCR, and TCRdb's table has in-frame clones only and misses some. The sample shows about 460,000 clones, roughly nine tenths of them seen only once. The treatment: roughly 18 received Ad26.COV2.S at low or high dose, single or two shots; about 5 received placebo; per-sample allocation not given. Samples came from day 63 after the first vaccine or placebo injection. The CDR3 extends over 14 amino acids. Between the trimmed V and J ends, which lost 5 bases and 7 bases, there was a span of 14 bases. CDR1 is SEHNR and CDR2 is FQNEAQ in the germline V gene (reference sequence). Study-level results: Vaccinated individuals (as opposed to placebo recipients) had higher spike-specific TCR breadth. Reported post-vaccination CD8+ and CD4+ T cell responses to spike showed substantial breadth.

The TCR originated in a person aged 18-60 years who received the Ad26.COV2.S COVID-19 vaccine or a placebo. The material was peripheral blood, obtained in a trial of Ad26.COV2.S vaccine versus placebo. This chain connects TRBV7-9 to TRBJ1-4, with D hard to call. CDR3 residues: CASSDGRRFEKLFF. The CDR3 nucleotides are TGTGCCAGCAGCGACGGAAGGCGGTTTGAAAAACTGTTTTTT.